This T cell receptor (beta chain) was sequenced in a study of technical replicates of blood from a handful of donors. The data were produced by immunoSEQ multiplex PCR, yet TCRdb's version contains in-frame clones alone and is incomplete. Of about 86,000 clones in the sample, over 90% are singletons; the top ten hold about 0.36%. The table lists this clone with a few counts. This CDR3 is built from 15 residues. Germline values: CDR1 SGHNT, CDR2 YENEEA. J was trimmed by 2 bases and V by 5 bases; bases with no gene match: 8. The source material was T cells isolated from PBMCs. This TCR derives from a human donor in good health. The chain combines TRBV11-3 with TRBJ2-7; 8 positions match TRBD1. CDR3 coding DNA: TGTGCCAGCAGCCCCAGACAGGGGAGAACCTACGAGCAGTACTTC. Encoded protein: CASSPRQGRTYEQYF. The full variable domain, with the rest looked up from reference TRBV11-3 and TRBJ2-7, is EAGVVQSPRYKIIEKKQPVAFWCNPISGHNTLYWYLQNLGQGPELLIRYENEEAVDDSQLPKDRFSAERLKGVDSTLKIQPAELGDSAVYLCASSPRQGRTYEQYFGPGTRLTVT.